This T cell receptor beta chain originates from a study of T cell changes during pregnancy in multiple sclerosis. The CDR3 is 15 residues long. The germline V gene has CDR1 SGHAT and CDR2 FQNNGV. Trimming left V 1 base short and J 4 bases short, with 14 bases between. Sequencing used immunoSEQ multiplex PCR; TCRdb keeps in-frame clones, though not all of them. The table lists tens of thousands of clones, approximately 90% of them singletons, with 1.4% in the top ten. This sample comprised peripheral blood, obtained before pregnancy. The chain employs TRBV11-2 and TRBJ2-7; D is possibly TRBD2 (7 bases). This receptor was identified in a female donor with multiple sclerosis, enrolled in a pregnancy study. CDR3 DNA sequence: TGTGCCAGCAGCTTAGCGGGGGGCAGCGGATACGAGCAGTACTTC. Residues: CASSLAGGSGYEQYF.